This entry concerns a single TCR beta chain. Antigen specificity is unknown. This record comes from a study of OX40 agonist ivuxolimab in advanced cancers. Study-wide background: Over 30% of patients had received prior checkpoint inhibitor therapy. Of the patients, three showed partial responses, one with hepatocellular carcinoma and two with cutaneous melanoma.

Sequencing was performed with immunoSEQ multiplex PCR; in TCRdb, only in-frame clones are kept and a portion is missing. The sample consists of approximately 98,000 clones, under 90% of them appearing once. Study-wide results and caveats: Within 6 weeks, CD4+ and CD8+ blood T cells expanded clonally at 0.1 to 3.0 mg/kg.

Trimming removed 2 bases from V and 11 bases from J, with 13 bases in between. Germline V gene sequence: CDR1 SGHRS, CDR2 YFSETQ. This CDR3 is built from 12 residues. The receptor comes from an adult with an advanced solid tumor such as melanoma, head and neck, liver or kidney cancer. The sequencing used CD4+ or CD8+ T cells sorted from blood, collected in a trial of the OX40 agonist ivuxolimab. The chain combines TRBV5-1 with TRBJ2-5, with D possibly called TRBD1 or TRBD2 (6 bases each). The CDR3 protein is CASSFAGEEQYF. In DNA, the CDR3 is TGCGCCAGCAGCTTCGCAGGGGAGGAGCAGTACTTC.